These 30 T cell receptor beta chains came from one sample sequenced in a study of blood T cell repertoires in COVID-19. TCRdb's table, derived via immunoSEQ multiplex PCR, lists solely in-frame clones and lacks some. This sample has over 130,000 clones, with over 75% found just once. The sample consisted of PBMCs or T cells enriched from blood (not recorded which). These receptors came from a woman aged 45-59 years who had recovered from COVID-19.

The gene calls are TRBV5-6 and TRBJ2-5, with 9 bases that match TRBD2. This CDR3 contains 16 residues. Looked up from germline, CDR1 is SGHDT and CDR2 is YYEEEE. V was clipped by 2 bases and J by 2 bases; unmatched bases: 7. The DNA for the CDR3 is TGTGCCAGCAGCTTCGTAGCGGGGGCCCCTCAAGAGACCCAGTACTTC. Protein sequence: CASSFVAGAPQETQYF.

This chain joins TRBV28 and TRBJ1-2; 9 bases map to TRBD1. CDR1 and CDR2 from the germline V gene are MDHEN and SYDVKM. The junction had 8 bases not matched to a gene; V was cut back by 3 bases and J by 9 bases. The CDR3 length is 14 residues. The CDR3 spells CASSFGGTGLSYTF. In nucleotides, the CDR3 is TGTGCCAGCAGTTTCGGAGGGACAGGGTTGAGCTACACCTTC.

This clone was observed a few times. The rearrangement uses TRBV2 and TRBJ1-2; D call uncertain. There are 12 residues in the CDR3. Trimming took 4 bases from V and 5 from J, leaving 8 bases between them. Germline-derived CDR1 and CDR2 are SNHLY and FYNNEI. The CDR3 region is CASSVREYGYTF. CDR3 in DNA: TGTGCCAGCAGTGTACGGGAGTATGGCTACACCTTC.

J is TRBJ1-6 and V is TRBV9; a weak D match, TRBD1 (6 bases). This CDR3 has 17 residues. Trimming took 4 bases from V and 7 from J, leaving 21 bases between them. Looked up from germline, CDR1 is SGDLS and CDR2 is YYNGEE. Here the CDR3 reads CASSPRQVPSVNSPLHF. In nucleotides, the CDR3 is TGTGCCAGCAGCCCTCGACAGGTACCATCAGTAAATTCACCCCTCCACTTT.

The chain combines TRBV7-9 with TRBJ2-1; maybe TRBD2 (6 bases). This CDR3 comprises 16 residues. Trimming removed 5 bases at V and 4 bases at J, with 18 bases between. CDR1 and CDR2 from the germline V gene are SEHNR and FQNEAQ (reference sequence). CDR3 in DNA: TGTGCCAGCAGCCCTCTTATAGCGGTGATATACAATGAGCAGTTCTTC. Its protein is CASSPLIAVIYNEQFF.

This clone was recorded only once. This chain joins TRBV7-8 and TRBJ1-2; D is ambiguous. V was trimmed by 5 bases and J by 4 bases, leaving 17 bases between them. From germline, CDR1 is SGHVS and CDR2 FQNEAQ. The CDR3 extends over 15 amino acids. As DNA, the CDR3 is TGTGCCAGCAGCCTAGGCCGGGGTCGGGGCTATGGCTACACCTTC. Its translation is CASSLGRGRGYGYTF.

In its sample, this clone was seen once. This rearrangement joins TRBV9 to TRBJ2-3, with a weak D call TRBD1 (5 bases). Germline loops: CDR1 SGDLS, CDR2 YYNGEE. CDR3 length: 13 residues. Trimming cost V 2 bases and J 6 bases, with 10 bases left between them. The CDR3: CASSVQGLDTQYF. CDR3 nucleotide sequence: TGTGCCAGCAGCGTCCAGGGTTTGGATACGCAGTATTTT.

The V call is TRBV5-1, the J call TRBJ1-6, with 7 bases identical to TRBD1. The CDR3 runs to 15 residues. Looked up from germline, CDR1 is SGHRS and CDR2 is YFSETQ. The J segment lost 5 bases and the V segment lost 4 bases, leaving 6 bases of the junction unmatched. The CDR3 bases are TGCGCCAGCAGCACCACCGGGACAGATAATTCACCCCTCCACTTT. It codes for CASSTTGTDNSPLHF.

CDR3 in amino acids: CASGGAGEKLFF. CDR3 bases: TGTGCCAGCGGGGGGGCTGGCGAAAAACTGTTTTTT. The chain uses TRBV2 and TRBJ1-4, with a tentative D call TRBD1 (6 bases). CDR1 SNHLY and CDR2 FYNNEI come from the germline V gene. Trimming removed 8 bases at V and 8 bases at J, with 12 bases between. The CDR3 loop spans 12 amino acids. Looking up the rest from reference TRBV2 and TRBJ1-4 gives the full variable domain: EPEVTQTPSHQVTQMGQEVILRCVPISNHLYFYWYRQILGQKVEFLVSFYNNEISEKSEIFDDQFSVERPDGSNFTLKIRSTKLEDSAMYFCASGGAGEKLFFGSGTQLSVL.

This sequence joins TRBV6-4 and TRBJ2-3; no firm D call. Trimming took off 6 bases at V and 3 bases at J, with 10 bases between the two ends. Germline values: CDR1 MRHNA, CDR2 SNTAGT. CDR3 size: 13 residues. In DNA form, the CDR3 reads TGTGCCAGCAGCCTAAGAGAGACAGATACGCAGTATTTT. Translation: CASSLRETDTQYF.

V usage is TRBV7-8 and J usage is TRBJ2-7; 7 positions agree with TRBD2. The CDR3 extends over 14 amino acids. Germline values: CDR1 SGHVS, CDR2 FQNEAQ. V shed 0 bases, J shed 9 bases, and the junction held 8 bases outside the gene matches. As DNA, the CDR3 is TGTGCCAGCAGCTTAGCGGAGACTAGCTTCGGGCAGTACTTC. Translation gives CASSLAETSFGQYF.

CDR3 sequence: CASNRQGGNTIYF. The CDR3 coding sequence is TGTGCCAGCAATAGGCAGGGTGGAAACACCATATATTTT. The chain links TRBV5-8 to TRBJ1-3, with D perhaps TRBD1 (5 bases). Germline loops: CDR1 SGHTS, CDR2 YDEGEE. The CDR3 has 13 residues. The ends were cut back, 6 bases at V and 3 bases at J, with 10 bases in the middle. Full variable domain (remainder filled in from reference TRBV5-8 and TRBJ1-3): EAGVTQSPTHLIKTRGQQATLRCSPISGHTSVYWYQQALGLGLQFLLWYDEGEERNRGNFPPRFSGRQFPNYSSELNVNALELEDSALYLCASNRQGGNTIYFGEGSWLTVV.

This clone was detected a few times. The chain combines TRBV19 with TRBJ1-1, with 10 bases aligning to TRBD1. The CDR3 has 17 residues. V shed 4 bases, J shed 2 bases, and the junction held 10 bases outside the gene matches. Germline assignment: CDR1 LNHDA and CDR2 SQIVND (reference sequence). This CDR3 reads CASSRIRDRGLNTEAFF. The DNA for the CDR3 is TGTGCCAGTAGTAGAATCCGGGACAGGGGCTTAAACACTGAAGCTTTCTTT.

For this clone: Other DNA sequences in the same sample also yield this CDR3. The CDR3 nucleotides read TGTGCCAGTAGTCCCCCAGGGGCGAACACTGAAGCTTTCTTT. Encoded protein: CASSPPGANTEAFF. The chain is built from TRBV19 and TRBJ1-1, with D maybe TRBD1 (6 bases). The V end was cut by 5 bases, the J end by 1 base, with 11 bases between. Per the germline V gene, CDR1 is LNHDA and CDR2 is SQIVND (reference sequence). The CDR3 contains 14 residues.

On this clone itself: This sample also contains other DNA sequences that code for the same CDR3. The V and J genes are TRBV30 and TRBJ2-5; D not certain. CDR1 and CDR2 (germline): GTSNPN, SVGIG (reference sequence). CDR3 length: 11 amino acids. The V and J ends lost 2 bases and 4 bases respectively, with 5 bases between them. The CDR3 region has the DNA TGTGCCTGGAGTCCAGGAGAGACCCAGTACTTC. Encoded protein: CAWSPGETQYF.

V and J are TRBV7-8 and TRBJ2-7; tentatively, D is TRBD2 (5 bases). CDR1 is SGHVS and CDR2 is FQNEAQ in the germline V gene. This CDR3 contains 14 residues. V dropped 0 bases and J dropped 1 base, with 7 bases sitting between them. CDR3 sequence (DNA): TGTGCCAGCAGCTTAGCGGGGAGTTCCTACGAGCAGTACTTC. It yields the protein CASSLAGSSYEQYF.

The V and J genes are TRBV19 and TRBJ2-1, with D maybe TRBD2 (7 bases). The ends were cut back, 3 bases at V and 3 bases at J, with 18 bases in the middle. This CDR3 is 17 amino acids long. The germline CDR1 and CDR2 sequences are LNHDA and SQIVND (reference sequence). The CDR3 sequence: CASSIDGGQRGYNEQFF. Here the CDR3 DNA reads TGTGCCAGTAGTATCGATGGGGGGCAGCGGGGCTACAATGAGCAGTTCTTC.

This clone was seen more than once but under ten times. The gene calls are TRBV9 and TRBJ2-1, with 9 bases that match TRBD1. The junction had 8 bases not matched to a gene; V was cut back by 4 bases and J by 9 bases. This CDR3 has 14 residues. Germline V gives CDR1 SGDLS, CDR2 YYNGEE. In DNA, the CDR3 is TGTGCCAGCAGCCCCCAGATACAGGGGGCTGAGCAGTTCTTC. As protein: CASSPQIQGAEQFF.

V usage is TRBV19 and J usage is TRBJ2-7; weak D call: TRBD2 (5 bases). V was pared by 4 bases and J by 0 bases, with 13 bases between. The CDR3 loop spans 15 amino acids. Germline-derived CDR1 and CDR2 are LNHDA and SQIVND (reference sequence). The DNA of the CDR3 is TGTGCCAGTAGTAGAGGAGGAGTTAACTCCTACGAGCAGTACTTC. This encodes CASSRGGVNSYEQYF.

The sample holds a few counts of this clone. V gene TRBV9 combines with J gene TRBJ2-3; TRBD2 aligns across 8 bases. In germline, CDR1 is SGDLS, CDR2 YYNGEE. The CDR3 extends over 16 amino acids. Trimming at V came to 0 bases and at J to 5 bases, leaving 8 bases not matched to a gene. The CDR3 DNA follows: TGTGCCAGCAGCGTAGAGGTAGCGGGGCTTCGAGATACGCAGTATTTT. Protein product: CASSVEVAGLRDTQYF.

J is TRBJ2-1 and V is TRBV7-2; 15 nucleotides agree with TRBD2. The CDR3 runs 15 residues. After removal of 5 bases from V and 8 bases from J, the junction contained 4 bases not matched to a gene. CDR1 and CDR2 (germline): SGHTA, FQGNSA. Here the CDR3 reads CASSPGLAGGHEQFF. The CDR3 DNA reads as TGTGCCAGCAGCCCAGGACTAGCGGGAGGGCATGAGCAGTTCTTC.

In DNA form, the CDR3 reads TGTGCCAGCAGCTTAAGGGGACAGGGACTAGCCAACGTCCTGACTTTC. Translating it yields CASSLRGQGLANVLTF. The gene calls are TRBV7-2 and TRBJ2-6, with 9 positions matching TRBD1. CDR1 is SGHTA, CDR2 FQGNSA, per germline. With V trimmed by 2 bases and J by 7 bases, 6 bases remained unmatched. The CDR3 length is 16 residues.

The CDR3 here is CASRGTGLGQYGYTF. The CDR3, as DNA: TGCGCCAGCCGCGGGACAGGCCTGGGCCAATATGGCTACACCTTC. The chain recombines TRBV10-2 with TRBJ1-2, with 8 bases aligning to TRBD1. This CDR3 has 15 residues. Germline CDR1 WSHSY, CDR2 SAAADI. The trim removed 8 bases at V and 5 bases at J, leaving 13 bases unmatched.

The V call is TRBV19, the J call TRBJ1-2; D perhaps matches TRBD1 (6 bases). Per germline, CDR1 LNHDA and CDR2 SQIVND (reference sequence). Trimming cost V 7 bases and J 4 bases, with 13 bases left between them. CDR3 length: 13 residues. DNA of the CDR3: TGTGCCAGTAACTGGGGGGGGCCCTATGGCTACACCTTC. As protein: CASNWGGPYGYTF.

This clone has a handful of counts. One end of the junction is discordant with germline, which a read error may explain. The rearrangement joins TRBV7-7 to TRBJ1-3, with a weak D call TRBD1 (5 bases). The CDR3 is made up of 15 amino acids. Germline V gene data show CDR1 as SSHAT and CDR2 as FNYEAQ (reference sequence). This CDR3 is CASSLSAGFGNTIYF. In nucleotides, the CDR3 is TGTGCTAGCAGCTTATCCGCAGGGTTCGGAAACACCATATATTTT.

The J gene is TRBJ2-4, the V gene TRBV7-4, with 9 nucleotides matching TRBD2. The CDR3 runs 19 residues. V was pared by 1 base and J by 8 bases, with 18 bases of the junction left unmatched. CDR1 SGHVT and CDR2 SQSDAQ come from the germline V gene. The CDR3 here is CASSLEAGGRLILGYIQYF. The CDR3 nucleotides are TGTGCCAGCAGCTTAGAAGCGGGGGGCCGTCTGATTTTGGGATACATTCAGTACTTC.

The chain links TRBV7-8 to TRBJ2-3, with TRBD2 identical over 13 bases. Per germline, CDR1 SGHVS and CDR2 FQNEAQ. This CDR3 contains 19 residues. V gave up 5 bases and J gave up 4 bases; unmatched junction bases: 15. Written as DNA, the CDR3 is TGTGCCAGCAGCCTGGGACTAGCGGGAATTGGGTTTCCCGCAGATACGCAGTATTTT. Its translation is CASSLGLAGIGFPADTQYF.

V gene TRBV6-5 combines with J gene TRBJ2-1; the D gene is possibly TRBD1 (6 bases). The CDR3 is 13 amino acids. Germline lookup yields CDR1 MNHEY and CDR2 SVGAGI. V lost 10 bases and J 0 bases, leaving 10 bases between the germline ends. The chain's CDR3 is CATGQSSYNEQFF. In DNA form, the CDR3 reads TGTGCCACCGGACAGAGCTCCTACAATGAGCAGTTCTTC.

V gene TRBV7-3 combines with J gene TRBJ2-1; TRBD2 agrees at 11 bases. This CDR3 comprises 16 residues. V shed 3 bases, J shed 7 bases, and the junction held 8 bases outside the gene matches. CDR1 and CDR2 from the germline V gene are SGHTA and FQGTGA. CDR3 protein: CASSLDSSGGSNEQFF. In nucleotides, the CDR3 is TGTGCCAGCAGCTTGGACTCTAGCGGGGGGTCGAATGAGCAGTTCTTC.

The V call is TRBV6-2 or TRBV6-3, the J call TRBJ1-4; D perhaps matches TRBD1 (6 bases). CDR3 size: 18 residues. In germline, CDR1 is MNHEY, CDR2 SVGEGT. The V and J ends lost 4 bases and 1 base respectively, with 19 bases between them. This chain's CDR3 is CASSFDITGLETNEKLFF. For the CDR3, the DNA is TGTGCCAGCAGTTTCGACATAACAGGGTTGGAAACTAATGAAAAACTGTTTTTT.